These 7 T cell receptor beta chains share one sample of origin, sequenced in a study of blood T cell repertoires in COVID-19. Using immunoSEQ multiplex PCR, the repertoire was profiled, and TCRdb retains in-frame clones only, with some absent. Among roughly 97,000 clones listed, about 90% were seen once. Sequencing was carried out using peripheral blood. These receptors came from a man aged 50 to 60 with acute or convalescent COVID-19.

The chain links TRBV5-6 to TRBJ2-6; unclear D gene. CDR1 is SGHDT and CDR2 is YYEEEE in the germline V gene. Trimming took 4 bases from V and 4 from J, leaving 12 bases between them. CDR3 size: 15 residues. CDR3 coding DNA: TGTGCCAGCAGCCCAGACGGGTCGGGGGCCAACGTCCTGACTTTC. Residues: CASSPDGSGANVLTF.

CDR3 sequence reads: CASSFLYEQYF. The CDR3 nucleotides are TGTGCCAGCAGCTTCCTATACGAGCAGTACTTC. The chain recombines TRBV5-6 with TRBJ2-7, with unresolved D. Trimming removed 2 bases at V and 4 bases at J, with 4 bases between. The CDR3 runs 11 residues. CDR1 and CDR2 (germline): SGHDT, YYEEEE.

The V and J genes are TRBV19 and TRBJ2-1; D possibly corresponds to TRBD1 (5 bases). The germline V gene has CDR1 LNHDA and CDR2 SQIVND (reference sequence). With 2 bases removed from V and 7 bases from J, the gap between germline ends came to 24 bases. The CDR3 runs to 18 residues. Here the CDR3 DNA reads TGTGCCAGTAGTATAACCCGTGGTAGGGGCCTAAGATTAAATGAGCAGTTCTTC. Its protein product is CASSITRGRGLRLNEQFF. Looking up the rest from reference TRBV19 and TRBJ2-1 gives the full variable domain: DGGITQSPKYLFRKEGQNVTLSCEQNLNHDAMYWYRQDPGQGLRLIYYSQIVNDFQKGDIAEGYSVSREKKESFPLTVTSAQKNPTAFYLCASSITRGRGLRLNEQFFGPGTRLTVL.

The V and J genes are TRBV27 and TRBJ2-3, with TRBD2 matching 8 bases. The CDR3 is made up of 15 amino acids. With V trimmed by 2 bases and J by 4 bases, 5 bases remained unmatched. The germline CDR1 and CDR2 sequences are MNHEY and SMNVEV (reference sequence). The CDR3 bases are TGTGCCAGCAGTTTAAATGGCGGGGGGCCAGATACGCAGTATTTT. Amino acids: CASSLNGGGPDTQYF.

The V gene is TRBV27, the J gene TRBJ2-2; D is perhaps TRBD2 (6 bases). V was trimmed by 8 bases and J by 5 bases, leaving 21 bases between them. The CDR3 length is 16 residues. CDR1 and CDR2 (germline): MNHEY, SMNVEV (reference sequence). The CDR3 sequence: CASGMRRGGFTGELFF. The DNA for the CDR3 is TGTGCCAGCGGGATGAGGAGGGGAGGATTTACCGGGGAGCTGTTTTTT.

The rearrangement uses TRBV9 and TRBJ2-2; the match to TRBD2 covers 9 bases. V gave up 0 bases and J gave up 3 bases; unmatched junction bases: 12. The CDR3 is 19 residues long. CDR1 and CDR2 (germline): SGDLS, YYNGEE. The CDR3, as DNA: TGTGCCAGCAGCGTAGGGCTAGCGGGACCCAGACTGGACACCGGGGAGCTGTTTTTT. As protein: CASSVGLAGPRLDTGELFF.

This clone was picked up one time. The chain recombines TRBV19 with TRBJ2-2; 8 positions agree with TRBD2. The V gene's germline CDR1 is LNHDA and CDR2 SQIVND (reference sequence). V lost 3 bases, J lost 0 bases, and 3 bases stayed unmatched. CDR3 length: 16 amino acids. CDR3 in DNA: TGTGCCAGTAGTATTGGGGGACTAGCGAACACCGGGGAGCTGTTTTTT. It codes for CASSIGGLANTGELFF.